The next 9 T cell receptor beta chains were all read from a single sample in a study of blood T cell repertoires in COVID-19. Profiling relied on immunoSEQ multiplex PCR, and the TCRdb table lists in-frame clones only, not all of them. This sample has fewer than 25,000 clones, with approximately 86% found just once. The sequenced sample was peripheral blood. Receptor source: a human donor with acute or convalescent COVID-19. The donor label of this sample is uncertain.

J is TRBJ1-1 and V is TRBV18; maybe TRBD1 (6 bases). The CDR3 totals 13 residues. The V end was cut by 6 bases, the J end by 1 base, with 9 bases between. Looked up from germline, CDR1 is KGHSH and CDR2 is LQKENI. CDR3 amino acids: CASSTGKNTEAFF. CDR3 nucleotide sequence: TGTGCCAGCTCCACAGGGAAGAACACTGAAGCTTTCTTT.

The table lists this clone with a count of one. The gene calls are TRBV6-5 and TRBJ1-2, with 12 bases lining up with TRBD1. CDR1 is MNHEY, CDR2 SVGAGI, per germline. After removal of 8 bases from V and 13 bases from J, the junction contained 11 bases not matched to a gene. This CDR3 contains 13 residues. CDR3 coding DNA: TGTGCCAGCTCGCCCCCGGGACAGGGGGCCCCCACCTTC. This sequence encodes CASSPPGQGAPTF.

The V gene is TRBV29-1, the J gene TRBJ1-1; 12 bases line up with TRBD1. The CDR3 is 14 amino acids. Germline CDR1 reads SQVTM; CDR2 reads ANQGSEA. Trimming took 8 bases from V and 4 from J; bases not matched to a gene: 8. CDR3 nucleotides: TGCAGCCCATCCGGGACAGGGGGCGGCACTGAAGCTTTCTTT. It codes for CSPSGTGGGTEAFF.

The chain is built from TRBV18 and TRBJ2-7; D remains ambiguous. Trimming cost V 2 bases and J 3 bases, with 11 bases left between them. CDR3 length: 14 residues. Per the germline V gene, CDR1 is KGHSH and CDR2 is LQKENI. The CDR3 protein is CASSPAAAYYEQYF. CDR3 nucleotides: TGTGCCAGCTCACCAGCGGCGGCATACTACGAGCAGTACTTC.

The CDR3: CASSPDRFNSYEQYF. For the CDR3, the DNA is TGTGCCAGCAGCCCCGACAGGTTCAACTCCTACGAGCAGTACTTC. This chain joins TRBV6-6 and TRBJ2-7; D may be TRBD1 (6 bases). This CDR3 is 15 amino acids long. V was clipped by 6 bases and J by 0 bases, with 15 bases between them. Germline CDR1 reads MNHNY; CDR2 reads SVGAGI (reference sequence).

This chain connects TRBV19 to TRBJ1-1; D might be TRBD1 (6 bases). V lost 7 bases and J 5 bases, leaving 14 bases between the germline ends. The CDR3 covers 13 residues. Germline assignment: CDR1 LNHDA and CDR2 SQIVND (reference sequence). The CDR3 DNA is TGTGCCAGTAACTTGCGGGGGCAAACTGAAGCTTTCTTT. Protein product: CASNLRGQTEAFF. Using reference TRBV19 and TRBJ1-1 for the parts outside the CDR3, the full variable domain is DGGITQSPKYLFRKEGQNVTLSCEQNLNHDAMYWYRQDPGQGLRLIYYSQIVNDFQKGDIAEGYSVSREKKESFPLTVTSAQKNPTAFYLCASNLRGQTEAFFGQGTRLTVV.

The V and J genes are TRBV5-4 and TRBJ2-5, with 12 bases aligning to TRBD1. Germline V gene data show CDR1 as SGHNT and CDR2 as YYREEE (reference sequence). V gave up 7 bases and J gave up 5 bases; unmatched junction bases: 6. The CDR3 sequence is 14 residues long. The CDR3 DNA is TGTGCCAGCGGGGGGACAGGGGGCAGGGAGACCCAGTACTTC. This encodes CASGGTGGRETQYF.

This clone was recorded a few times. The chain joins TRBV29-1 to TRBJ2-5; TRBD2 agrees at 11 bases. Germline loops: CDR1 SQVTM, CDR2 ANQGSEA. V shed 6 bases and J 1 base; nucleotides not matched to a gene: 1. The CDR3 totals 13 residues. The CDR3 loop is CSVGLAGQETQYF. In DNA, the CDR3 is TGCAGCGTCGGACTAGCGGGCCAAGAGACCCAGTACTTC.

The gene calls are TRBV3-1 (or the pseudogene TRBV3-2) and TRBJ2-6, with D unresolved. Looked up from germline, CDR1 is LGHDT and CDR2 is YNNKEL (reference sequence). The CDR3 sequence is 14 residues long. V was clipped by 1 base and J by 2 bases, with 3 bases between them. The chain's CDR3 is CASSQAAGANVLTF. The CDR3 DNA reads as TGTGCCAGCAGCCAAGCTGCTGGGGCCAACGTCCTGACTTTC.